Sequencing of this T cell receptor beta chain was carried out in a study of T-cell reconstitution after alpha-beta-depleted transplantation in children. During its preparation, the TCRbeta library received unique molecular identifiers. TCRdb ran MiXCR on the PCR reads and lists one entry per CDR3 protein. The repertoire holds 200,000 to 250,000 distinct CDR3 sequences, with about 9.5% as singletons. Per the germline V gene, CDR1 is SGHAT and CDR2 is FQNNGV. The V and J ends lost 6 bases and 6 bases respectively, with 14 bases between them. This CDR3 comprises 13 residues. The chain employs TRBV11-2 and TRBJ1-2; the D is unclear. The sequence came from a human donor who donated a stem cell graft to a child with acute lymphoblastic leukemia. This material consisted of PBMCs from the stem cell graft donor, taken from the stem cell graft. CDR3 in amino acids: CASRPAGADGYTF. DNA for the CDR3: TGTGCCAGCAGGCCCGCAGGCGCCGATGGCTACACCTTC.